Each of the 9 T cell receptor beta chains below was sequenced from the same sample in a study of T cell changes during pregnancy in multiple sclerosis. The repertoire was sequenced with immunoSEQ multiplex PCR; TCRdb's copy has only in-frame clones and lacks some. There are 65,000 to 90,000 clones in the sample; roughly 91% occur only once, and 0.29% lies in the top ten. Specimen: CD4+ T cells from peripheral blood mononuclear cells, collected after pregnancy. These receptors were taken from a female donor with multiple sclerosis, enrolled in a pregnancy study.

The chain recombines TRBV5-6 with TRBJ1-2, with D possibly being TRBD1 (6 bases). With 2 bases removed from V and 8 bases from J, the gap between germline ends came to 19 bases. The CDR3 totals 15 residues. Germline assignment: CDR1 SGHDT and CDR2 YYEEEE. The CDR3 is CASSLPPQGMRGYTF. The DNA of the CDR3 is TGTGCCAGCAGCTTACCGCCACAGGGAATGCGGGGCTACACCTTC.

The chain is built from TRBV27 and TRBJ2-7; TRBD2 matches at 8 bases. Trimming cost V 4 bases and J 3 bases; bases outside gene matches: 11. There are 16 residues in the CDR3. Germline CDR1 is MNHEY and CDR2 is SMNVEV (reference sequence). CDR3 sequence: CASSSPGGPNYYEQYF. CDR3 bases: TGTGCCAGCAGTTCCCCGGGAGGGCCCAACTACTACGAGCAGTACTTC.

The rearrangement joins TRBV5-8 to TRBJ2-1; the match to TRBD2 covers 10 bases. The trim removed 0 bases at V and 6 bases at J, leaving 3 bases unmatched. The CDR3 extends over 15 amino acids. Germline CDR1 is SGHTS and CDR2 is YDEGEE. Here the CDR3 reads CASSLVGLAVNEQFF. In DNA form, the CDR3 reads TGTGCCAGCAGCTTGGTAGGACTAGCGGTCAATGAGCAGTTCTTC.

The V gene is TRBV19, the J gene TRBJ1-5; TRBD1 agrees at 7 bases. CDR3 length equals 14 residues. Germline assignment: CDR1 LNHDA and CDR2 SQIVND (reference sequence). V dropped 4 bases and J dropped 5; count of bases not matched to a gene: 5. The CDR3 DNA is TGTGCCAGTAGTACCCGAGGGGGCGATCAGCCCCAGCATTTT. It translates to CASSTRGGDQPQHF.

V is TRBV7-9 and J is TRBJ2-1; D is possibly TRBD1 (6 bases). With 4 bases removed from V and 2 bases from J, the gap between germline ends came to 15 bases. CDR1 and CDR2 from the germline V gene are SEHNR and FQNEAQ (reference sequence). The CDR3 totals 16 residues. The CDR3, as DNA: TGTGCCAGCAGCTCCTTCACAGGGTTGCCCTACAATGAGCAGTTCTTC. Its translation: CASSSFTGLPYNEQFF.

The DNA for the CDR3 is TGTGCCACCAGCAGAGAGTTTGGTCAGGACAGAGCTTTCTTT. This gives the protein CATSREFGQDRAFF. The genes are TRBV15 and TRBJ1-1; TRBD1 might be the D (6 bases). The CDR3 runs to 14 residues. The V and J ends lost 0 bases and 10 bases respectively, with 15 bases between them. CDR1 LNHNV and CDR2 YYDKDF come from the germline V gene (reference sequence).

In this sample, this clone turned up once. A read error may account for a junction end that differs from germline. The chain combines TRBV2 with TRBJ2-7, with TRBD1 identical over 10 bases. The CDR3 runs 14 residues. The V gene's germline CDR1 is SNHLY and CDR2 FYNNEI. The CDR3 DNA sequence: TGTGCCAGCAGAGAAGGACAGGGGGTGTACGAGCAGTACTTC. It yields the protein CASREGQGVYEQYF.

This chain links TRBV5-6 with TRBJ2-7, with 9 bases identical to TRBD1. The CDR3 length is 16 residues. The germline V gene encodes CDR1 SGHDT and CDR2 YYEEEE. V shed 2 bases and J 7 bases; nucleotides not matched to a gene: 13. The chain's CDR3 is CASSLRFGQGLREQYF. Written as DNA, the CDR3 is TGTGCCAGCAGCTTAAGGTTCGGACAGGGGTTGAGGGAGCAGTACTTC.

This chain joins TRBV7-9 and TRBJ1-4; D call uncertain. The CDR3 is 15 residues long. The V end lost 4 bases, the J end lost 0 bases, and 9 bases lay between the germline ends. CDR1 and CDR2 from the germline V gene are SEHNR and FQNEAQ (reference sequence). The CDR3 sequence is CASSYSSATNEKLFF. The DNA for the CDR3 is TGTGCCAGCAGCTATTCCAGTGCAACTAATGAAAAACTGTTTTTT. The whole variable domain, filled in from reference TRBV7-9 and TRBJ1-4, reads DTGVSQNPRHKITKRGQNVTFRCDPISEHNRLYWYRQTLGQGPEFLTYFQNEAQLEKSRLLSDRFSAERPKGSFSTLEIQRTEQGDSAMYLCASSYSSATNEKLFFGSGTQLSVL.